This TCR beta chain was obtained from a study of identical twins. Study results and caveats: Carriage of fewer insertions was seen in abundant cord blood beta clonotypes, whereas memory repertoires showed none.

On this clonotype itself: The antigen is undetermined.

The germline CDR1 and CDR2 sequences are DFQATT and SNEGSKA (reference sequence). The CDR3 sequence is 14 residues long. With 0 bases removed from V and 3 bases from J, the gap between germline ends came to 9 bases. Unique molecular identifiers were present on the cDNA, which also gained a universal primer site by template switching. MiXCR, run by TCRdb on the 5' RACE reads, gives a single entry per CDR3 protein. The profile shows roughly 750,000 distinct CDR3 sequences, 21% of them singletons. This same sample was also part of a study on T cells expressing NK-cell markers. Turning to that study: Sorting was limited to alpha-beta TCR-expressing T cells with an anti-gamma-delta TCR antibody in several experiments. These clonotypes also led the CD3+CD56-NKG2C+ fraction in several donors.

The source material was PBMCs. The chain is built from TRBV20-1 and TRBJ2-1; D is undetermined. This clonotype was sampled from a woman between 18 and 30 years old in good health. The CDR3 DNA reads as TGCAGTGCTAGAGATAGCCTAAACTACAATGAGCAGTTCTTC. Translating it yields CSARDSLNYNEQFF.